This T cell receptor beta chain was captured in a study of CD8 T cells in Susac syndrome. Points from the study as a whole: The authors acknowledged that their TCR sequencing and HLA analysis involved a relatively small number of individuals.

A quantity of about 0.5 to 1 ug RNA underwent reverse transcription using random hexamers. TCRdb used MiXCR to reprocess the immunoSEQ multiplex PCR reads, holding one entry per CDR3 protein. Among 160,000 or so distinct CDR3 sequences, around 95% were seen once, and the ten largest hold 0.13% to 0.15%. CDR1 SGDLS and CDR2 YYNGEE come from the germline V gene. V gave up 1 base and J gave up 2 bases; unmatched junction bases: 2. The CDR3 consists of 14 residues. As for this clonotype: Antigen specificity is unknown.

The TCR sequence derives from a human donor with multiple sclerosis. The J gene is TRBJ2-5, the V gene TRBV9, with 7 bases identical to TRBD2. Sequencing was done on a sample of CD8+ T cells from PBMCs. The CDR3 is CASSVQGGQETQYF. The DNA for the CDR3 is TGTGCCAGCAGCGTACAGGGAGGGCAAGAGACCCAGTACTTC.